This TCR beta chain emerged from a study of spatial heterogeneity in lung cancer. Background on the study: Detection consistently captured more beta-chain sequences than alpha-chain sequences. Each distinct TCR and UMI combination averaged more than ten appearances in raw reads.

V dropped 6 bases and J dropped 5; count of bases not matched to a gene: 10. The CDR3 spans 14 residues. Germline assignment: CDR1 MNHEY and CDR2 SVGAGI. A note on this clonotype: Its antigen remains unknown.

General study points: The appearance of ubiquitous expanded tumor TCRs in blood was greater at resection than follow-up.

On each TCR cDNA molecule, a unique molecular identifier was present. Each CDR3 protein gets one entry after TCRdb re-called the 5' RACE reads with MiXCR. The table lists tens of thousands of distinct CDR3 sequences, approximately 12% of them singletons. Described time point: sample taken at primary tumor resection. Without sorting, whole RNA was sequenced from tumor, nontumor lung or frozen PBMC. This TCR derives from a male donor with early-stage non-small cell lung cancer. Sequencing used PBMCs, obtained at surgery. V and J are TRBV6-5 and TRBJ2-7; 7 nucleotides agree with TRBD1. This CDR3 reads CASSRGQTLNEQYF. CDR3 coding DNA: TGTGCCAGCAGCCGGGGACAGACTCTGAACGAGCAGTACTTC.